This TCR beta chain derives from a study of vaccination effects on CD4 cells after COVID-19. Notes on the study in general: Cross-reactivity toward common cold coronaviruses was confined to only 1 of 255 vaccine-induced clones in healthy vaccinees.

CD4+ T cells specific for antigen were expanded with viral peptide pools by the ViraFEST assay before sequencing. Subsequent to roughly 10 days of culture, CD4+ T cells were isolated. Previously uninfected by SARS-CoV-2, the vaccine recipients also showed negative nucleocapsid antibodies. Of note for this clone: The antigen is unknown.

V was pared by 1 base and J by 0 bases, with 7 bases between. The CDR3 covers 15 residues. The germline CDR1 and CDR2 sequences are LNHDA and SQIVND (reference sequence). The method was immunoSEQ multiplex PCR; TCRdb's version includes in-frame clones alone and lacks a portion of them. The data contain approximately 24,000 clones, roughly three quarters of them singletons. This chain joins TRBV19 and TRBJ1-5; D is unresolved. Sequenced here: CD4+ T cells from PBMCs cultured with HCoV-NL63 spike peptides, sampled before COVID-19 vaccination. This clonotype was sampled from a human donor who received a COVID-19 vaccine. The CDR3 reads CASSIGQPSNQPQHF. CDR3 nucleotides: TGTGCCAGTAGTATAGGGCAGCCTAGCAATCAGCCCCAGCATTTT.